This T cell receptor (beta chain) was profiled in a study of T-cell memory formation after mild COVID-19. 5'RACE primed from the constant segment yielded TCR alpha and TCR beta cDNA libraries bearing sample barcodes and UMIs. TCRdb re-called the 5' RACE reads with MiXCR, one entry per CDR3 protein. Of about 160,000 distinct CDR3 sequences in the sample, about 28% were seen once. General study points: Those CD4+ clones that contracted were mainly in CM and EM (CD8+ ones in EMRA).

This CDR3 contains 14 residues. Germline CDR1 is LNHNV and CDR2 is YYDKDF (reference sequence). In the case of this clonotype: The antigen is unknown. Relative to the germline gene, one junction end is altered; a read error may explain this.

The TCR was taken from an adult woman who had mild COVID-19 (a few samples of this study predate the infection). Cell type and time point are not known. The V and J genes are TRBV15 and TRBJ1-1, with no clear D. Sequenced: PBMCs or a T cell subset sorted from them (not recorded which). The CDR3 region has the DNA TGTGCCACCAGAAGAGGTGGATCGGCCACTGAAGCTTTCTTT. Its protein is CATRRGGSATEAFF.